Below are 8 T cell receptor beta chains sequenced from a single sample in a study of T cell repertoires in cytomegalovirus infection. TCRdb processed the reads anew with MiXCR; each CDR3 protein has one entry. The table lists about 770,000 distinct CDR3 sequences, almost 30% of them singletons, with around 12% in the top ten. These TCRs' antigens remain unknown. Sequences were derived from cultured CD8+ T cells from PBMCs, sampled from culture after CMV antigen stimulation. The receptors stem from a human donor in good health (CMV status not recorded). Some clones in this sample may be carry-over from other donors' samples.

This clonotype came up a few times. V gene TRBV7-6 combines with J gene TRBJ2-7; 12 bases match TRBD1. The germline CDR1 and CDR2 sequences are SGHVS and FNYEAQ. There are 13 residues in the CDR3. V shed 8 bases, J shed 6 bases, and the junction held 5 bases outside the gene matches. CDR3 loop: CASGKGQGAEQYF. CDR3 DNA sequence: TGTGCCAGCGGAAAGGGACAGGGGGCCGAGCAGTACTTC.

This clonotype was seen a few times. This chain joins TRBV6-2 or TRBV6-3 and TRBJ2-1, with unresolved D. This CDR3 is 15 amino acids long. Trimming removed 6 bases from V and 3 bases from J, with 15 bases in between. CDR1 is MNHEY and CDR2 is SVGEGT in the germline V gene. In nucleotides, the CDR3 is TGTGCCAGCAGCCGCGACTCAGACTTCTACAATGAGCAGTTCTTC. It codes for CASSRDSDFYNEQFF.

The rearrangement joins TRBV6-2 or TRBV6-3 to TRBJ1-6; no firm D call. V lost 6 bases and J 7 bases, leaving 16 bases between the germline ends. Germline lookup yields CDR1 MNHEY and CDR2 SVGEGT. The CDR3 is made up of 15 amino acids. The CDR3 here is CASSQPTVFNSPLHF. The DNA for the CDR3 is TGTGCCAGCAGCCAACCAACAGTGTTCAATTCACCCCTCCACTTT.

The gene calls are TRBV12-3 or TRBV12-4 and TRBJ2-5; no reliable D call. This CDR3 is built from 15 residues. V shed 2 bases and J shed 0 bases, with 10 bases lying between them. CDR3 bases: TGTGCCAGCAGTTTAAAACCGCTGTACCAAGAGACCCAGTACTTC. Protein sequence: CASSLKPLYQETQYF.

The chain joins TRBV20-1 to TRBJ2-3, with D perhaps TRBD1 or TRBD2 (5 bases each). The CDR3 is made up of 13 amino acids. V was clipped by 5 bases and J by 4 bases, with 13 bases between them. Germline CDR1 DFQATT, CDR2 SNEGSKA (reference sequence). The CDR3 region has the DNA TGCAGTGCTGGACGGGGCCCCCCAGATACGCAGTATTTT. Amino acid sequence: CSAGRGPPDTQYF.

The rearrangement links TRBV27 to TRBJ2-3; 12 bases align to TRBD2. Germline CDR1 is MNHEY and CDR2 is SMNVEV (reference sequence). The CDR3 consists of 13 residues. V gave up 7 bases and J gave up 5 bases; unmatched junction bases: 1. The DNA of the CDR3 is TGTGCCAGCAAACTAGCGGGAGGAGATACGCAGTATTTT. It yields the protein CASKLAGGDTQYF.

This sequence joins TRBV27 and TRBJ1-4, with TRBD1 matching 7 bases. Germline CDR1 and CDR2: MNHEY and SMNVEV (reference sequence). Losses at the gene ends were 5 bases for V and 3 bases for J; bases not matched to a gene: 6. The CDR3 runs to 15 residues. The CDR3 bases are TGTGCCAGCAGTGGGAACAGGGGTGCTAATGAAAAACTGTTTTTT. It is translated as CASSGNRGANEKLFF.

This clonotype has only a few counts. The chain couples TRBV6-5 to TRBJ1-1; D is perhaps TRBD1 (5 bases). CDR1 is MNHEY and CDR2 is SVGAGI in the germline V gene. V was shortened by 7 bases and J by 1 base, with 13 bases between the two germline ends. This CDR3 contains 14 residues. The CDR3 spells CASKDGRGNTEAFF. The CDR3 DNA is TGTGCCAGCAAGGACGGGAGGGGGAACACTGAAGCTTTCTTT.